This T cell receptor beta chain emerged from a study of graft-versus-host responses after intestinal transplantation. Study context: Tacrolimus and steroids were given for 3 to 4 years to all recipients after anti-thymocyte globulin induction. General study findings and limits: Peak GvH clone levels in circulation were associated with early post-transplant HvG declines. GvH clones occurred in recipient marrow; some first appeared in ileum or blood.

Germline CDR1 and CDR2: SEHNR and FQNEAQ (reference sequence). The CDR3 has 12 amino acids. V lost 6 bases to trimming and J lost 1 base, with 6 bases between them. Sequencing was performed with immunoSEQ multiplex PCR; in TCRdb, only in-frame clones are kept and a portion is missing. This sample carries over 100,000 clones, more than 85% of them seen once, and the ten largest clones take around 1%. About this clone itself: The antigen remains undetermined.

V and J are TRBV7-9 and TRBJ1-1; D gene ambiguous. The sample was unstimulated CD8+ T cells sorted from spleen or lymph node cells, taken before transplant. The receptor was derived from a human donor who was the organ donor for an intestinal transplant. In nucleotides, the CDR3 is TGTGCCAGCAGGGGGAGGAACACTGAAGCTTTCTTT. The encoded protein is CASRGRNTEAFF.